Following are 4 T cell receptor beta chains from one sample sequenced in a study of blood T cell repertoires in COVID-19. Using immunoSEQ multiplex PCR, the repertoire was profiled, and TCRdb retains in-frame clones only, with some absent. The table lists tens of thousands of clones, roughly 84% of them singletons. Sequenced input: peripheral blood. These receptors all stem from a woman aged 60-75 years with acute or convalescent COVID-19.

The V and J genes are TRBV29-1 and TRBJ1-4; 7 nucleotides agree with TRBD1. Losses at the gene ends were 4 bases for V and 8 bases for J; bases not matched to a gene: 13. The V gene's germline CDR1 is SQVTM and CDR2 ANQGSEA. CDR3 length: 15 amino acids. CDR3 sequence (DNA): TGCAGCGTTGCTAAGGGACAGCTTTCGGGGGAAAAACTGTTTTTT. Its protein product is CSVAKGQLSGEKLFF.

The chain recombines TRBV21-1 with TRBJ1-1; the D segment call TRBD1 is taken from the table without a DNA check. TRBV21-1 is given as a pseudogene. This CDR3 comprises 15 residues. CDR3 coding DNA: TGTGCCAGCAGCACGGGCCACAGGGAAAACACTGAAGCTTTCTTT. It codes for CASSTGHRENTEAFF.

The chain carries TRBV7-2 and TRBJ1-5; maybe TRBD1 (5 bases). Germline CDR1 and CDR2: SGHTA and FQGNSA. V lost 4 bases, J lost 5 bases, and 15 bases lay in between. The CDR3 loop spans 15 amino acids. The CDR3: CASSWQGSLHQPQHF. The CDR3 region has the DNA TGTGCCAGCAGCTGGCAGGGATCTCTTCATCAGCCCCAGCATTTT.

The gene calls are TRBV19 and TRBJ1-2; D is undetermined. The germline V gene encodes CDR1 LNHDA and CDR2 SQIVND (reference sequence). This CDR3 comprises 14 residues. Trimming cost V 3 bases and J 7 bases, with 15 bases left between them. In nucleotides, the CDR3 is TGTGCCAGTAGTATCCGGCTGACTCCTGGTGGCTACACCTTC. Amino acids: CASSIRLTPGGYTF. Together with reference TRBV19 and TRBJ1-2, the CDR3 gives the full variable domain: DGGITQSPKYLFRKEGQNVTLSCEQNLNHDAMYWYRQDPGQGLRLIYYSQIVNDFQKGDIAEGYSVSREKKESFPLTVTSAQKNPTAFYLCASSIRLTPGGYTFGSGTRLTVV.